The 10 T cell receptor beta chains below all came from one sample that was sequenced in a study of T-cell memory formation after mild COVID-19. Each CDR3 protein gets one entry after TCRdb re-called the 5' RACE reads with MiXCR. This sample has approximately 500,000 distinct CDR3 sequences; 20% to 30% occur once, and the top ten carry under 15%. The specimen was PBMCs or a T cell subset sorted from them (not recorded which). These receptors came from an adult woman who had mild COVID-19 (a few samples of this study predate the infection). Cell type and time point are not known.

With regard to this clonotype: This is likely a read error, given that the CDR3 carries no conserved phenylalanine or tryptophan at its end. The DNA is omitted, as the CDR3 cannot be located on it reliably, and the CDR3 follows TCRdb's listing. The gene calls are TRBV4-2 and TRBJ1-1; TRBD1 was called by the table and not checked on the DNA. The germline gives CDR1 LGHNA, CDR2 YNFKEQ. Inclusive of both ends, the CDR3 amounts to 13 amino acids. The CDR3 protein is CASSQEGQGALVG.

This clonotype was detected only a few times. The rearrangement joins TRBV20-1 to TRBJ2-1; 8 bases are shared with TRBD1. This CDR3 is built from 14 residues. Unmatched junction bases numbered 9, after V lost 4 bases and J lost 7 bases. Per germline, CDR1 DFQATT and CDR2 SNEGSKA (reference sequence). The CDR3 region has the DNA TGCAGTGCTAAGGATGCAGGGGGCGCAAATGAGCAGTTCTTC. It encodes CSAKDAGGANEQFF.

J is TRBJ1-5 and V is TRBV2; D not resolved. CDR3 length: 12 residues. Germline V gives CDR1 SNHLY, CDR2 FYNNEI. V was pared by 6 bases and J by 11 bases, with 14 bases between. CDR3 in amino acids: CASRSDVYAQHF. The DNA of the CDR3 is TGTGCCAGCAGGTCGGATGTGTACGCCCAGCATTTT.

The rearrangement links TRBV20-1 to TRBJ1-2; no clear D gene. Germline CDR1 and CDR2: DFQATT and SNEGSKA (reference sequence). V gave up 6 bases and J gave up 1 base, with 9 bases separating them. The CDR3 contains 12 residues. Here the CDR3 reads CSARRHNYGYTF. CDR3 DNA sequence: TGCAGTGCCAGGAGGCATAACTATGGCTACACCTTC.

This clonotype was recorded a few times. The chain is built from TRBV30 and TRBJ2-7; D is ambiguous. The CDR3 totals 12 residues. V shed 2 bases and J shed 3 bases, with 8 bases lying between them. Germline V CDR1 and CDR2: GTSNPN, SVGIG (reference sequence). The CDR3 here is CAWSITNYEQYF. CDR3 bases: TGTGCCTGGAGTATTACTAACTACGAGCAGTACTTC.

The chain joins TRBV11-2 to TRBJ2-3; TRBD1 or TRBD2 may be the D gene (5 bases each). The CDR3 consists of 15 residues. Germline values: CDR1 SGHAT, CDR2 FQNNGV. The V and J ends lost 1 base and 5 bases respectively, with 13 bases between them. The DNA for the CDR3 is TGTGCCAGCAGCTTAGCCCAGGGAGAGGGAGATACGCAGTATTTT. Its translation: CASSLAQGEGDTQYF.

This chain joins TRBV6-5 and TRBJ2-5; TRBD2 matches at 9 bases. Germline CDR1 reads MNHEY; CDR2 reads SVGAGI. After removal of 2 bases from V and 3 bases from J, the junction contained 16 bases not matched to a gene. There are 19 residues in the CDR3. CDR3 in DNA: TGTGCCAGCAGTTACCATGGACTAGGAGCGGGAGGTCGGGAAGAGACCCAGTACTTC. This sequence encodes CASSYHGLGAGGREETQYF.

This chain joins TRBV29-1 and TRBJ1-2; tentative D call: TRBD1 (6 bases). The germline CDR1 and CDR2 sequences are SQVTM and ANQGSEA. Between the trimmed V and J ends, which lost 6 bases and 6 bases, there was a span of 11 bases. The CDR3 contains 11 residues. Here the CDR3 reads CSVQGSDGYTF. In nucleotides, the CDR3 is TGCAGCGTGCAGGGGTCCGATGGCTACACCTTC.

The table lists this clonotype with a few counts. The chain is built from TRBV2 and TRBJ2-7; 7 bases line up with TRBD1. The CDR3 sequence is 16 residues long. Germline CDR1 is SNHLY and CDR2 is FYNNEI. The trim removed 6 bases at V and 6 bases at J, leaving 17 bases unmatched. DNA for the CDR3: TGTGCCAGCAGAGCTTCAATAGACAGGGCGCGTGGCGAGCAGTACTTC. Its translation: CASRASIDRARGEQYF.

The CDR3: CASSFRTSGMYYNEQFF. In nucleotides, the CDR3 is TGTGCCAGCAGTTTCCGGACTAGCGGGATGTACTACAATGAGCAGTTCTTC. J is TRBJ2-1 and V is TRBV6-5; TRBD2 matches 12 bases. The germline V gene has CDR1 MNHEY and CDR2 SVGAGI. This CDR3 contains 17 residues. Trimming at V came to 4 bases and at J to 3 bases, leaving 7 bases not matched to a gene.